This TCR beta chain was recovered during a study of shared clonotypes between healthy human individuals. For the study at large: A couple of female and three male donors aged 18 to 49 were enrolled. General study points: Genetic and exposure-history diversity was limited by the small donor number. In this cohort, only blood was sampled, and tissue repertoires likely differ. What naive subsets generally showed was a larger estimated richness than memory subsets showed.

Libraries were prepared by immunoSEQ multiplex PCR; TCRdb keeps only in-frame clonotypes and omits some of them. The table records about 2.4 million clones, under 95% of them present only once. The V gene lost 3 bases and the J gene lost 3 bases, with 13 bases spanning the gap. Germline loops: CDR1 SGHRS, CDR2 YFSETQ. The length of the CDR3 is 14 residues. In the case of this clone: Its antigen is unknown.

This receptor was identified in a man aged 18 to 29 in good health. Some clones in this sample may be carry-over from other donors' samples. This chain joins TRBV5-1 and TRBJ2-7; possible D gene TRBD1, 6 bases. Sequencing used naive CD4+ T cells from PBMCs. Specified subset: CD45RA+ positively selected. The CDR3 nucleotides read TGCGCCAGCAGCTCGGGACAACTTAACTACGAGCAGTACTTC. It encodes CASSSGQLNYEQYF.